This TCR beta chain was captured by sequencing in a study of cytomegalovirus exposure and HLA in healthy donors. V dropped 4 bases and J dropped 7 bases, with 11 bases sitting between them. CDR1 MNHEY and CDR2 SMNVEV come from the germline V gene (reference sequence). The CDR3 is 13 amino acids. Overall study findings and caveats: Some TCR beta chains (around 180 of them) were listed as cytomegalovirus-associated. Association of about 17,000 TCR beta sequences with HLA alleles was found at 0.05 false discovery rate in a later analysis. An apparent linkage of common viral pathogens to several of the most significant clusters emerged in a later analysis.

This clone was found once. Its matching antigen is unknown. The PCR used 60 Vbeta and 13 Jbeta primers. Only in-frame clones appear in the TCRdb table, and some are missing; sequencing was by immunoSEQ multiplex PCR. The sample has roughly 120,000 clones; 65% to 85% are singletons. This TCR was sampled from a man aged 45-65 years in good health and CMV-seronegative. Source material: PBMCs. The J gene is TRBJ2-1, the V gene TRBV27; weak D call: TRBD2 (5 bases). CDR3 bases: TGTGCCAGCAGTTCGATCAGCGGAAATGAGCAGTTCTTC. Amino acids: CASSSISGNEQFF.